This T cell receptor (beta chain) was obtained from a study of blood T cell repertoires in COVID-19. The CDR3 consists of 11 residues. V gave up 6 bases and J gave up 7 bases, with 10 bases separating them. The germline gives CDR1 MNHNY, CDR2 SVGAGI (reference sequence). Only in-frame clones appear in the TCRdb table, and some are missing; sequencing was by immunoSEQ multiplex PCR. The table shows around 290,000 clones, with more than 70% occurring only once. The receptor's source is an older woman in a cohort exposed to, infected with or recovered from COVID-19 (not recorded which). Sequencing was done on a sample of PBMCs or T cells enriched from blood (not recorded which). This chain connects TRBV6-6 to TRBJ2-7; possibly TRBD2 for D (5 bases). CDR3 DNA sequence: TGTGCCAGCAGGGAGTCGGGGGAGCAGTACTTC. Translating it yields CASRESGEQYF.